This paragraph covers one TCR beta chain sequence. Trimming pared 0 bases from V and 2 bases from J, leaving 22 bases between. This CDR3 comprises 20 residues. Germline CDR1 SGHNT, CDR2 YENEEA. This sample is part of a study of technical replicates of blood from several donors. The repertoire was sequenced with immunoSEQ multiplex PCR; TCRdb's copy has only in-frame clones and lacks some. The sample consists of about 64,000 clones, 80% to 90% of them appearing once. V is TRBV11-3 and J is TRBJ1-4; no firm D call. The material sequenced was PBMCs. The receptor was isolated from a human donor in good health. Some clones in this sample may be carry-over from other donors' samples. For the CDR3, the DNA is TGTGCCAGCAGCTTAGATCTAGTAGTGCCCCGCGGGCCCACTAATGAAAAACTGTTTTTT. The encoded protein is CASSLDLVVPRGPTNEKLFF.